Ten or more counts support the clone carrying this TCR beta chain. Antigen unknown. This specimen comes from a study of T cells in Graves' hyperthyroidism and ophthalmopathy. Patients aged 18 to 65 with hyperthyroidism were newly diagnosed, with duration under 2 months. Exclusion followed for patients with uncontrolled infection, other autoimmune disease, pregnancy or lactation. Together with thyroid ultrasound, orbital computed tomography, serum thyroxine and TRAb, clinical symptoms were used for diagnoses. Regarding the study as a whole: Most thyroid clonotypes that were expanded above 0.001 also turned up in blood.

Amplified TCR beta CDR3 regions derived from RNA transcripts. A first-round RT-PCR of the TCR CDR3 used the HTBI primer set. TCRdb passed the multiplex PCR reads through MiXCR, listing each CDR3 protein once. The table shows some 440,000 distinct CDR3 sequences, with about 15% occurring only once. Sequencing was carried out using blood. The sequence was collected from a woman aged 18 to 35 with Graves' hyperthyroidism.

CDR3 residues: CAISDLFKQGNTIYF. The CDR3 coding sequence is TGTGCCATCAGTGATCTTTTTAAACAGGGAAACACCATATATTTT. The gene calls are TRBV10-3 and TRBJ1-3; D is ambiguous. Trimming stripped 3 bases from V and 4 bases from J, with 13 bases between. The germline gives CDR1 ENHRY, CDR2 SYGVKD. This CDR3 contains 15 residues.